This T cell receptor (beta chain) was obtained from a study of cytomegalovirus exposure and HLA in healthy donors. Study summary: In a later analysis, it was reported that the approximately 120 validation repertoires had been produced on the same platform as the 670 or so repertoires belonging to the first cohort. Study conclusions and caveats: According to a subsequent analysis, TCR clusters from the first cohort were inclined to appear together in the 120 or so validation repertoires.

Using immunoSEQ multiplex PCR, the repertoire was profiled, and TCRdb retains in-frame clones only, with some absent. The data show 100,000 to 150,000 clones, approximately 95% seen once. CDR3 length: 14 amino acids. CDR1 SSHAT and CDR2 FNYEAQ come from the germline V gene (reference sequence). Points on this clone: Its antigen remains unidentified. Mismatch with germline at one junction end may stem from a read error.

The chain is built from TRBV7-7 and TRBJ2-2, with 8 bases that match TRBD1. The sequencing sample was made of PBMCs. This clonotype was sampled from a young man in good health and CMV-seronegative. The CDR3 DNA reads TGTGCTAGCAGCCAGAGGACAGGGCCCGGGGAGCTGTTTTTT. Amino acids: CASSQRTGPGELFF.